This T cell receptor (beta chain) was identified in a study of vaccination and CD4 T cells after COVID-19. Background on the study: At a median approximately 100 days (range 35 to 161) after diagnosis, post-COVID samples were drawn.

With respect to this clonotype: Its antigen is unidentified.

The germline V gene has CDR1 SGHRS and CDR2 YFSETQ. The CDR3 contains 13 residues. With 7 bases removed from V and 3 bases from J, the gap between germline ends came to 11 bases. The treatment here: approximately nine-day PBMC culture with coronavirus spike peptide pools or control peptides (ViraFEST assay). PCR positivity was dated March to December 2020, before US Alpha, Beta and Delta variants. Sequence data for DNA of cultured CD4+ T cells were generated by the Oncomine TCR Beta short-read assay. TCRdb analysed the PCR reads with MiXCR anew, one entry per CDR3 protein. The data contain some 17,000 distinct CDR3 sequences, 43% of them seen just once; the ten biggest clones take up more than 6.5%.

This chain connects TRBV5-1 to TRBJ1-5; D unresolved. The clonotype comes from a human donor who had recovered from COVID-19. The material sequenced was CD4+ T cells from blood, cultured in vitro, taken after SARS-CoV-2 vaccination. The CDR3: CASSGGSNQPQHF. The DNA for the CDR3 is TGCGCCAGCTCGGGCGGGTCCAATCAGCCCCAGCATTTT.